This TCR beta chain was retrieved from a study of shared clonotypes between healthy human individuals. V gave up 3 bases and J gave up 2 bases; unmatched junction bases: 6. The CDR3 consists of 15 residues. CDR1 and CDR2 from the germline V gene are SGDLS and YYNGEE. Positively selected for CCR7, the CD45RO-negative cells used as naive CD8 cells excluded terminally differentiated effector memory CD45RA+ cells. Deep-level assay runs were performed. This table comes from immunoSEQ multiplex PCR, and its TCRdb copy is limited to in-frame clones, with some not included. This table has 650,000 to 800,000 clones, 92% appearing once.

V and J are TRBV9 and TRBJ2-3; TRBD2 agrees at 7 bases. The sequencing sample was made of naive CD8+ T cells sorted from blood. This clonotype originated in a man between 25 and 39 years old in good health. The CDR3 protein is CASSEKAGTTDTQYF. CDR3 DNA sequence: TGTGCCAGCAGCGAGAAAGCGGGGACCACAGATACGCAGTATTTT. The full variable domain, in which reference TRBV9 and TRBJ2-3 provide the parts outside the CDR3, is DSGVTQTPKHLITATGQRVTLRCSPRSGDLSVYWYQQSLDQGLQFLIQYYNGEERAKGNILERFSAQQFPDLHSELNLSSLELGDSALYFCASSEKAGTTDTQYFGPGTRLTVL.